One and the same sample provided the 8 T cell receptor beta chains below, sequenced in a study of T cell clusters in autoimmune cytopenias. One tube held mixed TRB-A and TRB-B primer pools for touch-down PCR. Using the multiplex PCR reads, TCRdb records one entry per CDR3 protein without DNA. The specimen's table records about 5,100 distinct CDR3 sequences. TRB was amplified from about 270 ng of peripheral blood genomic DNA per sample. This same sample was also taken into another study, of T cell repertoires in aging, cancer and after chemotherapy.

Sample: peripheral blood. These receptors all come from a human donor in good health.

The chain combines TRBV10-1 with TRBJ2-3; the TCRdb D gene call, TRBD2, has no DNA to confirm it. The CDR3 sequence is 13 residues long. The germline V gene has CDR1 WNHNN and CDR2 SYGVQD (reference sequence). The CDR3 reads CASSASGSNTQYF.

This clonotype shows up as medium-sized by frequency. The CDR3 protein is CASSISSLANYGYTF. V is TRBV19 and J is TRBJ1-2. The germline V gene has CDR1 LNHDA and CDR2 SQIVND (reference sequence). CDR3 length equals 15 residues.

This clonotype counts as medium-sized (0.01 to 0.1%) by frequency. The chain links TRBV19 to TRBJ1-1; TCRdb designates TRBD1, a call that cannot be tested without DNA. The germline V gene encodes CDR1 LNHDA and CDR2 SQIVND (reference sequence). This CDR3 spans 13 amino acids. The CDR3 spells CASSMGEPAEAFF.

The chain is built from TRBV6-5 and TRBJ1-5; TCRdb selects TRBD1, and the lack of DNA leaves this call unchecked. Per the germline V gene, CDR1 is MNHEY and CDR2 is SVGAGI. The CDR3 is 15 amino acids. The CDR3 is CASRRGGGRSQPQHF.

The chain employs TRBV6-5 and TRBJ1-3. The length of the CDR3 is 13 residues. Looked up from germline, CDR1 is MNHEY and CDR2 is SVGAGI. The CDR3 loop is CASSYDRRNTIYF.

CDR3 sequence: CASSSAFATVGYGYTF. This chain links TRBV27 with TRBJ1-2. CDR1 and CDR2 (germline): MNHEY, SMNVEV (reference sequence). The CDR3 length is 16 residues.

This chain connects TRBV7-9 to TRBJ2-3; TCRdb's D call, TRBD2, is unchecked because there is no DNA. There are 16 residues in the CDR3. Germline CDR1 reads SEHNR; CDR2 reads FQNEAQ (reference sequence). CDR3 region: CASSLEGAGPTDTQYF. Using reference TRBV7-9 and TRBJ2-3 for the parts outside the CDR3, the full variable domain is DTGVSQNPRHKITKRGQNVTFRCDPISEHNRLYWYRQTLGQGPEFLTYFQNEAQLEKSRLLSDRFSAERPKGSFSTLEIQRTEQGDSAMYLCASSLEGAGPTDTQYFGPGTRLTVL.

The gene calls are TRBV18 and TRBJ2-7; checking the TCRdb D call of TRBD2 is not possible without DNA. Germline CDR1 reads KGHSH; CDR2 reads LQKENI. The CDR3 covers 16 residues. Here the CDR3 reads CASSLTGLAGSYEQYF.